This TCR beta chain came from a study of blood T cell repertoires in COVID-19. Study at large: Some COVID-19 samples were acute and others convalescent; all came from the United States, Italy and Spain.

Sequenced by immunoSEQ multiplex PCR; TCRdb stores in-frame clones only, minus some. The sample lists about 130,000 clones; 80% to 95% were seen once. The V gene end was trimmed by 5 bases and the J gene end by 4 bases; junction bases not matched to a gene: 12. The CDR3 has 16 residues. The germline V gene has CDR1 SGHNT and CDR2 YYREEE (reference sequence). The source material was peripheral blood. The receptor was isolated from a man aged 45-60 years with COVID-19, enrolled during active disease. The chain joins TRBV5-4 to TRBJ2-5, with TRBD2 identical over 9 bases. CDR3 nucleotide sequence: TGTGCCAGCAGAAGTGGGGGCTTAGCGGGAGTAGAGACCCAGTACTTC. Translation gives CASRSGGLAGVETQYF.